This entry features one T cell receptor beta chain sequence. The specificity of this receptor is unknown. Per-nucleotide qualities are absent, and no much larger clonotype sits a single base away. Amplification of TRB CDR3 regions from genomic DNA was performed at survey-level depth using the immunoSEQ two-step multiplex PCR. Synthetic inline TR CDR3 controls covering all V-J pairings were spiked into each PCR so that template counts could be estimated and amplification bias removed. Reads were processed so that amplification and sequencing bias were reduced, and quantification was performed against synthetic TR CDR3 analogs. From the authors' description of their analysis: Raw data were processed in ImmunoSEQ Analyzer, with out-of-frame sequences and CDR3s containing stop codons removed, and genes were named according to IMGT nomenclature. Repertoire diversity was summarized as normalized Shannon entropy, defined as 1 minus Pielou's evenness. TRB sequences were considered identical only when V gene, J gene and CDR3 were shared. Public PML clonotypes were CDR3s found in two or more PML-onset samples but not found earlier, in controls, or in public databases. CDR3 amino acid composition by position was analyzed with Skylign using the observed count method. TCRdb took over this immuneACCESS table, retaining in-frame rearrangements with V and J assigned. Such tables are incomplete; in checked studies, under half of the missing clones stem from an unresolved V gene, and the remainder is unexplained. Clonal size and the V and J genes are those of that table, whereas D and trimming came from the DNA. The sample yields 25,000 to 35,000 clones; around 89% were counted once. The ten largest clones capture approximately 1.5% of the sample.

This entry is derived from a study of multiple sclerosis patients with progressive multifocal leukoencephalopathy (dated by TCRdb to the late 2010s). A note on the overall study: About 5 MS patients treated with natalizumab who did not develop PML were sampled longitudinally as controls. Peripheral T and B cells were examined in MS patients who went on to develop PML (4 under natalizumab, 1 after alemtuzumab) as well as in treated patients who did not. From before therapy, through 6 and 12 months, up to PML onset, two natalizumab-treated patients who later developed PML were tracked longitudinally. The study aimed to detect JC virus-specific or public T-cell expansions arising at the time of PML onset.

CDR1 and CDR2 are read off the germline V gene (reference sequence) as LNHDA and SQIVND. Here V drops 5 bases and J drops 3 bases, and the junction holds 15 bases not matched to any gene. From the cysteine up to the phenylalanine, the CDR3 has a length of 17 residues. Just CDR3 DNA is preserved here, 51 bases in frame from base 1. Paper-wide results and their limitations: TRB clones above 0.5% frequency appeared only in PML patients, but expanded clones at PML onset were already present before and during natalizumab therapy. Only peripheral blood was analyzed, although cerebrospinal fluid or brain lymphocytes might be more informative for natalizumab-associated PML. Because of the small, descriptive cohort, whether findings reflect JC virus infection or general immunocompromise remained unclear. In most PML patients, lower normalized Shannon entropy suggested less diverse TRB repertoires, while the natalizumab-treated controls had values close to 1. At the time PML developed, no common TRBV or TRBJ gene usage or preferential TRBV-TRBJ pairings were detected.

Taken with the paper, the label for time point translates to: before natalizumab initiation. All listed patients had previously received interferon beta, and all PML patients were female. Before the first natalizumab infusion, T0 blood samples were collected. Isolation of peripheral blood mononuclear cells was performed by Ficoll-Hypaque density gradient centrifugation. The source material was PBMCs. This receptor was taken from a human donor with multiple sclerosis. Here the chain combines TRBV19 and TRBJ1-1; 7 bases in the middle match TRBD1. For the CDR3, the sequence is CASSFGGGNLGDTEAFF. The nucleotide sequence reads as follows: TGTGCCAGTAGTTTCGGAGGGGGCAATCTGGGTGACACTGAAGCTTTCTTT. With the rest looked up from the reference TRBV19 and TRBJ1-1 genes rather than sequenced, the full variable domain is DGGITQSPKYLFRKEGQNVTLSCEQNLNHDAMYWYRQDPGQGLRLIYYSQIVNDFQKGDIAEGYSVSREKKESFPLTVTSAQKNPTAFYLCASSFGGGNLGDTEAFFGQGTRLTVV.